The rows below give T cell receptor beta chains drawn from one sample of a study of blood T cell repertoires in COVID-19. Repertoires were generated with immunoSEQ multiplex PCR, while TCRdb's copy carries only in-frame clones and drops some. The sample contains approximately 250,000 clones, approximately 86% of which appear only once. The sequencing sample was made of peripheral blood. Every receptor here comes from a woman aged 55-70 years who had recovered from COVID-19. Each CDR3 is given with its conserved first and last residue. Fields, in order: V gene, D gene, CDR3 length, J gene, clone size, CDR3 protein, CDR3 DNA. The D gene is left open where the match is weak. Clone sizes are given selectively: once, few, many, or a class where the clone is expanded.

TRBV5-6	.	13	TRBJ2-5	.	CASSLGRGETQYF	TGTGCCAGCAGCTTAGGCCGGGGAGAGACCCAGTACTTC
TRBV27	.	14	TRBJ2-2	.	CASRLEDTAGELFF	TGTGCCAGCAGACTCGAGGATACGGCCGGGGAGCTGTTTTTT
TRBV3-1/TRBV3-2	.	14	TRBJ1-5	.	CASSQDTAFWPQHF	TGTGCCAGCAGCCAAGATACAGCTTTCTGGCCCCAGCATTTT
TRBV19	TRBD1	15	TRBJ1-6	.	CASSIEGTGRSPLHF	TGTGCCAGTAGTATAGAGGGGACAGGGCGGTCACCCCTCCACTTT
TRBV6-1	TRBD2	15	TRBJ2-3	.	CASSEPGGYTDTQYF	TGTGCCAGCAGTGAACCGGGGGGTTACACAGATACGCAGTATTTT
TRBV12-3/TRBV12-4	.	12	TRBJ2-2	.	CASSFTPGELFF	TGTGCCAGCAGTTTTACACCCGGGGAGCTGTTTTTT
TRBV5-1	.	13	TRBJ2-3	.	CASSSRQPDTQYF	TGCGCCAGCAGCTCACGACAGCCTGATACGCAGTATTTT
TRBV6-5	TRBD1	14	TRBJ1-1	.	CASSRGTTNTEAFF	TGTGCCAGCAGCAGGGGGACCACTAACACTGAAGCTTTCTTT
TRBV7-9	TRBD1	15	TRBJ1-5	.	CASSIGQASNQPQHF	TGTGCCAGCAGCATAGGACAGGCCAGCAATCAGCCCCAGCATTTT
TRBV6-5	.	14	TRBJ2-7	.	CASGWTTSTYEQYF	TGTGCCAGCGGGTGGACTACCAGCACCTACGAGCAGTACTTC
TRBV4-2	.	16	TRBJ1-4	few	CASSRGPDTPNEKLFF	TGTGCCAGCAGCCGGGGGCCGGACACCCCTAATGAAAAACTGTTTTTT
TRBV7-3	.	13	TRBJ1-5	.	CASSLSQGQPQHF	TGTGCCAGCAGCTTATCGCAGGGTCAGCCCCAGCATTTT
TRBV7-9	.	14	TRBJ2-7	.	CASSLMQSLGEQYF	TGTGCCAGCAGCTTAATGCAGTCCCTAGGCGAGCAGTACTTC
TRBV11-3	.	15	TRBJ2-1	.	CASSSPEATYNEQFF	TGTGCCAGCAGCTCGCCGGAGGCCACCTACAATGAGCAGTTCTTC
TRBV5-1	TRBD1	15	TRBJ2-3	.	CASSPRQGAGDTQYF	TGCGCCAGCAGCCCCCGACAGGGGGCAGGGGATACGCAGTATTTT
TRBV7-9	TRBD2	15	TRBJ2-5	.	CASSLRSGGEETQYF	TGTGCCAGCAGCTTACGGAGCGGGGGGGAAGAGACCCAGTACTTC
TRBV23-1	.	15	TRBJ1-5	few	CASSQSRDSNQPQHF	TGCGCCAGCAGTCAATCCAGGGATAGCAATCAGCCCCAGCATTTT
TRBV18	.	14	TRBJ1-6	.	CASSRDRTNSPLHF	TGTGCCAGCTCCCGAGACAGGACCAATTCACCCCTCCACTTT
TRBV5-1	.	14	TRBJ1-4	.	CASSHLTGNEKLFF	TGCGCCAGCAGCCATTTAACCGGGAATGAAAAACTGTTTTTT
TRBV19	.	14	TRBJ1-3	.	CASRDRGAGNTIYF	TGTGCCAGTAGGGACAGAGGGGCTGGAAACACCATATATTTT
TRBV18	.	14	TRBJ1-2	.	CASSPFGQSYGYTF	TGTGCCAGCTCACCCTTCGGACAAAGCTATGGCTACACCTTC
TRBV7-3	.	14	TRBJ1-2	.	CASSSSPGNYGYTF	TGTGCCAGCAGCTCGTCCCCGGGGAACTATGGCTACACCTTC
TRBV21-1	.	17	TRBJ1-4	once	CASSARDYNWANEKLFF	TGTGCCAGCAGCGCCCGGGACTACAATTGGGCTAATGAAAAACTGTTTTTT
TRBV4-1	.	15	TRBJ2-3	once	CASSQVGGGTDTQYF	TGCGCCAGCAGCCAAGTAGGGGGGGGCACAGATACGCAGTATTTT
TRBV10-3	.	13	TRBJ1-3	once	CAISAQVGNTIYF	TGTGCCATCAGCGCTCAGGTGGGAAACACCATATATTTT
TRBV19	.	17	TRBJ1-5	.	CASRSGGRSRGNQPQHF	TGTGCCAGTAGATCGGGGGGCCGATCCAGGGGCAATCAGCCCCAGCATTTT
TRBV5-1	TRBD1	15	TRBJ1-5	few	CASSLGQGNNQPQHF	TGCGCCAGCAGCTTGGGACAGGGGAACAATCAGCCCCAGCATTTT
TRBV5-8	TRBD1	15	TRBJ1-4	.	CASSRTGTGGAKLFF	TGTGCCAGCAGCAGAACCGGGACAGGGGGTGCAAAACTGTTTTTT
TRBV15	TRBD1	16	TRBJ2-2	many	CATKLGGPEMTGELFF	TGTGCCACCAAGCTAGGGGGCCCCGAAATGACCGGGGAGCTGTTTTTT
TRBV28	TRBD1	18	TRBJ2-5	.	CASSLGQGAKSFQETQYF	TGTGCCAGCAGTTTGGGACAGGGGGCAAAAAGTTTCCAAGAGACCCAGTACTTC
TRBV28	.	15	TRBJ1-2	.	CASSSPGEVPYGYTF	TGTGCCAGCAGTTCTCCAGGGGAAGTCCCCTATGGCTACACCTTC
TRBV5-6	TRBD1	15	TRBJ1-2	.	CASSLGTGGFYGYTF	TGTGCCAGCAGCCTGGGGACAGGGGGTTTCTATGGCTACACCTTC
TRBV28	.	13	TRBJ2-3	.	CASTRGDTDTQYF	TGTGCCAGCACCAGGGGAGACACAGATACGCAGTATTTT
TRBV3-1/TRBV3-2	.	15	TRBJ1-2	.	CASSPSSGIAYGYTF	TGTGCCAGCAGCCCCTCCTCAGGGATTGCCTATGGCTACACCTTC
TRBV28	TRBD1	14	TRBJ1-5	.	CASSLGQGNQPQHF	TGTGCCAGCAGTTTGGGACAGGGCAATCAGCCCCAGCATTTT
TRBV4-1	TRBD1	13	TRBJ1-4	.	CASSLRTGEQLFF	TGCGCCAGCAGCCTTCGGACAGGGGAACAACTGTTTTTT
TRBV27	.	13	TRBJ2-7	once	CASKWGRGREQYF	TGTGCCTCCAAGTGGGGCAGGGGTCGTGAGCAGTACTTC
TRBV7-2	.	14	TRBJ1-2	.	CASSLVKGYYGYTF	TGTGCCAGCAGCTTAGTAAAGGGGTACTATGGCTACACCTTC